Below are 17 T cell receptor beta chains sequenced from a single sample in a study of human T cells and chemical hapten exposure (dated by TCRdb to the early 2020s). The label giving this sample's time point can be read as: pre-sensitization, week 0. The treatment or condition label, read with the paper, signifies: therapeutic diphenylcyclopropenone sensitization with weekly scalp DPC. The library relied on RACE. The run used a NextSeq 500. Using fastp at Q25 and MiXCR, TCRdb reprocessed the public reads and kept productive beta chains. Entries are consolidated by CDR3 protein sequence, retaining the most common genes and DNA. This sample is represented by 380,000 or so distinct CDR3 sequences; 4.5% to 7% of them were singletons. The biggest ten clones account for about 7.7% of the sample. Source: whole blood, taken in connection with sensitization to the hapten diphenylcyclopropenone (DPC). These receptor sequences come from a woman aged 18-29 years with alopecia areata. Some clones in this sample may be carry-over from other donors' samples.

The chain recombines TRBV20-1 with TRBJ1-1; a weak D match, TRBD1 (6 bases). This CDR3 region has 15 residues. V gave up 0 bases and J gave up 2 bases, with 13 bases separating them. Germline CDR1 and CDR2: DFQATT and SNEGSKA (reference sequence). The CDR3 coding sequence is TGCAGTGCTAGAGATCCGCGGGACACCAACACTGAAGCTTTCTTT. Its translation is CSARDPRDTNTEAFF.

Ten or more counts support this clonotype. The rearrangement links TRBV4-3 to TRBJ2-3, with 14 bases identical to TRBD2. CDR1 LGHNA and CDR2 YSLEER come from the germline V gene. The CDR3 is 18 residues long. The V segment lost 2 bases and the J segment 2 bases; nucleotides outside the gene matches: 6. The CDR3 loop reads CASSQRSGLAGVTDTQYF. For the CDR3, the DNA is TGCGCCAGCAGCCAAAGATCGGGACTAGCGGGGGTCACAGATACGCAGTATTTT.

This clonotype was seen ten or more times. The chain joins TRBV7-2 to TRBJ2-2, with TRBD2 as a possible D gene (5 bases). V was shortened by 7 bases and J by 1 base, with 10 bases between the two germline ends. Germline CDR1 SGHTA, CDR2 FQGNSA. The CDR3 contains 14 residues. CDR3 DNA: TGTGCCAGCAATCCGGGGTTGAACACCGGGGAGCTGTTTTTT. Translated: CASNPGLNTGELFF.

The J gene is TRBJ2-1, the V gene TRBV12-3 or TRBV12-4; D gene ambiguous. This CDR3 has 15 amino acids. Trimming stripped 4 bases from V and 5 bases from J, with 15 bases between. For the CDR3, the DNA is TGTGCCAGCAGTTCCTCGGTAAAGGCCGACAATGAGCAGTTCTTC. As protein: CASSSSVKADNEQFF.

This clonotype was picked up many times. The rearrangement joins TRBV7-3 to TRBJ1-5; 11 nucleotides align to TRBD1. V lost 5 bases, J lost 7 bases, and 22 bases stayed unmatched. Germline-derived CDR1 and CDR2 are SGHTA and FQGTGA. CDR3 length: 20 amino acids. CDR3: CASSAKKSPRGQGVWQPQHF. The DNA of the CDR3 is TGTGCCAGCAGCGCTAAAAAGAGCCCGCGGGGACAGGGGGTATGGCAGCCCCAGCATTTT.

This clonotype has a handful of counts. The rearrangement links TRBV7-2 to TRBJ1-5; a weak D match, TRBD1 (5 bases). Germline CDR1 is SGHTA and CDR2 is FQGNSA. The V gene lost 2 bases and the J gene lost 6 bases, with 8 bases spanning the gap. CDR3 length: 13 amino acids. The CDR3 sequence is CASSLNQGQPQHF. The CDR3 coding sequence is TGTGCCAGCAGCTTAAATCAGGGTCAGCCCCAGCATTTT.

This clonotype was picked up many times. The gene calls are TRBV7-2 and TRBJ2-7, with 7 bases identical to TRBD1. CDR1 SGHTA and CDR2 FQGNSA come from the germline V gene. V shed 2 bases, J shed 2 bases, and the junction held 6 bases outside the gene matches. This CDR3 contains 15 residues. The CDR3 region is CASSLTGQRAYEQYF. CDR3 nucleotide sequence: TGTGCCAGCAGCTTAACGGGACAGAGAGCCTACGAGCAGTACTTC.

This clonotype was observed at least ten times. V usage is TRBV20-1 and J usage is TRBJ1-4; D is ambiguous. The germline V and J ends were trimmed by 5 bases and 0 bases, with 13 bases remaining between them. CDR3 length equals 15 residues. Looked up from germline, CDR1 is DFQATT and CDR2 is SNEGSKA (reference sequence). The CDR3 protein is CSAFKNRATNEKLFF. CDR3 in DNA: TGCAGTGCTTTCAAAAACAGAGCAACTAATGAAAAACTGTTTTTT.

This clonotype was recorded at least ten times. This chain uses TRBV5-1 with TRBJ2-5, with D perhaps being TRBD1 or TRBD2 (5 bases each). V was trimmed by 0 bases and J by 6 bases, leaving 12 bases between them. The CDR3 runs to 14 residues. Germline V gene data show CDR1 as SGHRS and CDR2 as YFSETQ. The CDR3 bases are TGCGCCAGCAGCTTGGAATACTGGGGGAAGACCCAGTACTTC. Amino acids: CASSLEYWGKTQYF.

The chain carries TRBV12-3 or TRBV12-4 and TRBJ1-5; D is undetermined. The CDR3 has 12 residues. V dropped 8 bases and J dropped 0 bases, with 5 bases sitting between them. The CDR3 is CASAVSNQPQHF. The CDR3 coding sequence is TGTGCCAGCGCAGTTAGCAATCAGCCCCAGCATTTT.

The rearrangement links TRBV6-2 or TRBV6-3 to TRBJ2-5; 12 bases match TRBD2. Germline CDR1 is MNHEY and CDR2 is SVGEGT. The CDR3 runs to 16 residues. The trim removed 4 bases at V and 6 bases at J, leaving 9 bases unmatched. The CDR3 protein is CASSSPRLAGAKTQYF. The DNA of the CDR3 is TGTGCCAGCAGTTCTCCGAGACTAGCGGGGGCGAAGACCCAGTACTTC.

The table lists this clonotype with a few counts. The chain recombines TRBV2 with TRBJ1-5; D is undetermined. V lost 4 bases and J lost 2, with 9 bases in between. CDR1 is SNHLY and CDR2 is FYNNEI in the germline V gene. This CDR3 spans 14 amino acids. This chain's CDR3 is CASSGESGNQPQHF. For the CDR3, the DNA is TGTGCCAGCAGTGGGGAGTCAGGCAATCAGCCCCAGCATTTT.

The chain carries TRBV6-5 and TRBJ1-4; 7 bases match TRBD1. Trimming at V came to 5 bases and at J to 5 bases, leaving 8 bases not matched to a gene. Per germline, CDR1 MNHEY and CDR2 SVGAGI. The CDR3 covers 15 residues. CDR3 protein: CASSPGGTANEKLFF. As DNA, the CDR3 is TGTGCCAGCAGTCCCGGCGGGACAGCGAATGAAAAACTGTTTTTT.

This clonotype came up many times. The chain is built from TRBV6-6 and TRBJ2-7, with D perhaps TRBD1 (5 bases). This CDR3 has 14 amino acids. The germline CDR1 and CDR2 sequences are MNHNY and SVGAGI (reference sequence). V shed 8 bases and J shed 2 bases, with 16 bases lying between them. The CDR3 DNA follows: TGTGCCAGCCGCGAAGTTCCGGACACCTACGAGCAGTACTTC. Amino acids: CASREVPDTYEQYF.

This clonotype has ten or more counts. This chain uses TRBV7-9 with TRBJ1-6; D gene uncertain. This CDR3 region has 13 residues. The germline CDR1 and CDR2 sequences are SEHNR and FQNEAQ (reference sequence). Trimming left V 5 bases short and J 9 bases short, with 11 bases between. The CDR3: CASSPEGGSPLHF. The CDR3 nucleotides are TGTGCCAGCAGCCCCGAAGGAGGTTCACCCCTCCACTTT. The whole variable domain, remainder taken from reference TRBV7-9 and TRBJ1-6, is DTGVSQNPRHKITKRGQNVTFRCDPISEHNRLYWYRQTLGQGPEFLTYFQNEAQLEKSRLLSDRFSAERPKGSFSTLEIQRTEQGDSAMYLCASSPEGGSPLHFGNGTRLTVT.

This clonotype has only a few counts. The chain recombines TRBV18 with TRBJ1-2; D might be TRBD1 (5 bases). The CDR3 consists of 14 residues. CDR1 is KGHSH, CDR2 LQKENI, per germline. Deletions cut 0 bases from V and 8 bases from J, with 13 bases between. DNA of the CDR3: TGTGCCAGCTCACCACCGTCAGGGTTGGGCGGCTACACCTTC. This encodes CASSPPSGLGGYTF.

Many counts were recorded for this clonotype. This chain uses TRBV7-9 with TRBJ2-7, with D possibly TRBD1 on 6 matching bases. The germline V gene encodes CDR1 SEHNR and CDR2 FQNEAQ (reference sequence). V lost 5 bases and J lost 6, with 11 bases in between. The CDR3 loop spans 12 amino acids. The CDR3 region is CASSGGGPEQYF. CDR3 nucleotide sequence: TGTGCCAGCAGCGGGGGCGGGCCCGAGCAGTACTTC.